A selection of T cell receptor beta chains follows, all from one sample in a study of technical replicates of blood from a few donors. Using immunoSEQ multiplex PCR, the repertoire was profiled, and TCRdb retains in-frame clones only, with some absent. The sample shows 45,000 to 60,000 clones, approximately 86% of them seen only once. Material: PBMCs. The receptors here all came from a human donor in good health. Some clones in this sample may be carry-over from other donors' samples. CDR3s include the opening cysteine and the closing phenylalanine or tryptophan. Fields, in order: J gene, clone size, V gene, CDR3 protein. Some rows mark clone size as missing; the rest say once, few, many or name a class of expanded clone.

TRBJ1-2 . TRBV29-1 CSVEDLGVGYGYTF
TRBJ2-7 . TRBV5-1 CASSLDQGIYEQYF
TRBJ2-7 . TRBV19 CASSLGDRFSYEQYF
TRBJ1-2 . TRBV5-4 CASSVGINRGSNYGYTF
TRBJ2-5 once TRBV11-3 CASSLGSSGRGETQYF
TRBJ2-7 . TRBV6-5 CASSTPATYEQYF
TRBJ1-1 . TRBV2 CASSEGPAMNTEAFF
TRBJ2-7 . TRBV19 CASSNTGAYEQYF
TRBJ2-7 medium-sized TRBV10-3 CAISELSGTEQYF
TRBJ2-7 . TRBV7-9 CASSPVYRGTYEQYF
TRBJ2-7 . TRBV15 CATSRDNRGKPWEQYF
TRBJ2-1 . TRBV29-1 CSVARLAGGPDNEQFF
TRBJ1-6 . TRBV11-2 CASSLVALGSPLHF
TRBJ2-3 once TRBV28 CASSRGQGGNTDTQYF
TRBJ2-2 once TRBV5-1 CASRAGPGTGELFF
TRBJ1-6 . TRBV11-2 CASSFEGLVSPLHF
TRBJ1-5 . TRBV7-9 CASSNTGGSQPQHF
TRBJ2-7 . TRBV11-2 CASSAGGPEQYF
TRBJ1-1 . TRBV5-1 CASSLTREVEAFF
TRBJ1-2 . TRBV6-5 CASSYDGQGGYGYTF
TRBJ1-6 few TRBV7-6 CASSLGTGYNSPLHF
TRBJ2-7 . TRBV5-4 CASRLAGGPWEQYF
TRBJ1-1 . TRBV6-5 CASSRVRAWNTEAFF
TRBJ1-5 . TRBV27 CASKGGNQPQHF
TRBJ1-6 . TRBV9 CASSGPGTGRDSPLHF
TRBJ1-3 . TRBV14 CASSLGGSGNTIYF
TRBJ1-2 . TRBV19 CASSFQGTANYGYTF
TRBJ1-2 . TRBV11-2 CASSPTRGLRNYGYTF
TRBJ2-5 . TRBV29-1 CSADDGIWTQYF
TRBJ1-2 . TRBV30 CAWVSGLTAGSYGYTF
TRBJ2-1 once TRBV5-4 CASSPGQGAAPGSRNEQFF
TRBJ2-1 . TRBV11-2 CASSILAGASYNEQFF
TRBJ2-5 . TRBV11-2 CASSLSGGGGVETQYF
TRBJ2-5 few TRBV9 CASSPRGGPETQYF
TRBJ1-2 . TRBV7-9 CASSSTKPLMYYGYTF
TRBJ2-1 . TRBV11-3 CASSLRGTGGSGEQFF
TRBJ1-6 . TRBV7-2 CASSFITGYNSPLHF
TRBJ2-7 . TRBV4-3 CASSQDRLAGRYEQYF
TRBJ1-2 . TRBV6-7 CASSPGGVQLGYTF
TRBJ2-5 . TRBV5-4 CAIKLAGGLQETQYF
TRBJ2-7 . TRBV5-4 CASSPGTDPRLYEQYF
TRBJ2-5 . TRBV10-3 CAIASGTGLETQYF
TRBJ2-1 . TRBV4-3 CASSPLGGGAVEQFF
TRBJ2-1 . TRBV7-9 CASSLLRGLNEQFF
TRBJ2-1 . TRBV5-1 CASTNGGGYNEQFF
TRBJ1-2 . TRBV18 CASSTGSDYGYTF
TRBJ1-1 few TRBV10-3 CAISEGQGGTEAFF
TRBJ1-2 . TRBV6-1 CASRGAGIGYGYTF
TRBJ1-4 once TRBV4-2 CASTRGSTNEKLFF
TRBJ2-1 few TRBV21-1 CASSKANGAGNPYYNEQFF
TRBJ1-5 once TRBV15 CATSRTGSQPQHF
TRBJ1-1 . TRBV11-2 CASSQVRGTPRSNTEAFF
TRBJ1-1 . TRBV18 CASSYGGSLNTEAFF